Presented here are 21 T cell receptor beta chains from one specimen sequenced in a study of blood T cells in healthy people across ages. A sample-barcoded 5' primer and a J-beta primer mix were used in a second PCR of about 6 to 11 cycles. TCRdb re-analysed the 5' RACE reads in MiXCR, keeping a single row per CDR3 protein. Among 1 million or so distinct CDR3 sequences listed, around 27% were seen once. The data also belong to a second study, concerning T cells of mothers and their children.

Sequencing was done on a sample of blood. Every receptor here comes from a girl aged 2-10 years in good health.

The chain links TRBV6-1 to TRBJ2-1; 9 nucleotides align to TRBD1. Near its end, the DNA agrees better with TRBJ2-7, so the J call may be wrong. Germline V lookup: CDR1 MNHNS, CDR2 SASEGT. The CDR3 length is 15 residues. CDR3 coding DNA: TGTGCCAGCAGCCTGACAGGGGGAAACTCCTACGAGCAGTACTTC. This encodes CASSLTGGNSYEQYF.

The chain has TRBV28 and TRBJ1-6; D might be TRBD1 (6 bases). This CDR3 comprises 15 residues. CDR1 is MDHEN and CDR2 is SYDVKM in the germline V gene. V was clipped by 6 bases and J by 10 bases, with 19 bases between them. CDR3 sequence (DNA): TGTGCCAGCAGCCTCACGGGGACATTATCCTCACCCCTCCACTTT. Translated: CASSLTGTLSSPLHF.

V and J are TRBV29-1 and TRBJ2-5, with 8 bases that match TRBD1. The V gene's germline CDR1 is SQVTM and CDR2 ANQGSEA. Trimming cost V 3 bases and J 1 base; bases outside gene matches: 4. CDR3 size: 14 residues. CDR3 in amino acids: CSVEGRGLQETQYF. For the CDR3, the DNA is TGCAGCGTTGAGGGCAGGGGGCTCCAAGAGACCCAGTACTTC. Looking up the rest from reference TRBV29-1 and TRBJ2-5 gives the full variable domain: SAVISQKPSRDICQRGTSLTIQCQVDSQVTMMFWYRQQPGQSLTLIATANQGSEATYESGFVIDKFPISRPNLTFSTLTVSNMSPEDSSIYLCSVEGRGLQETQYFGPGTRLLVL.

The table lists this clonotype with a few counts. This chain connects TRBV7-6 to TRBJ1-6; maybe TRBD1 (6 bases). Trimming left V 3 bases short and J 4 bases short, with 19 bases between. The CDR3 has 18 amino acids. Germline assignment: CDR1 SGHVS and CDR2 FNYEAQ. The CDR3 loop reads CASSFGPTGGNYNSPLHF. CDR3 nucleotide sequence: TGTGCCAGCAGCTTCGGTCCGACAGGCGGGAATTATAATTCACCCCTCCACTTT. Together with reference TRBV7-6 and TRBJ1-6, the CDR3 gives the full variable domain: GAGVSQSPRYKVTKRGQDVALRCDPISGHVSLYWYRQALGQGPEFLTYFNYEAQQDKSGLPNDRFSAERPEGSISTLTIQRTEQRDSAMYRCASSFGPTGGNYNSPLHFGNGTRLTVT.

Only one count was recorded for this clonotype. The chain uses TRBV9 and TRBJ1-6; D possibly corresponds to TRBD1 (5 bases). V lost 0 bases, J lost 10 bases, and 14 bases lay in between. CDR1 SGDLS and CDR2 YYNGEE come from the germline V gene. This CDR3 spans 15 amino acids. For the CDR3, the DNA is TGTGCCAGCAGCGTAGATCAGGGCTGGGGGTCACCCCTCCACTTT. As protein: CASSVDQGWGSPLHF.

The rearrangement joins TRBV3-1 to TRBJ1-3; 7 bases agree with TRBD1. V lost 6 bases to trimming and J lost 4 bases; unmatched junction nucleotides: 9. The CDR3 spans 15 residues. Germline V gene data show CDR1 as LGHDT and CDR2 as YNNKEL (reference sequence). In nucleotides, the CDR3 is TGTGCCAGCAGTCGACAGGGACCTGCAGGAAACACCATATATTTT. Translation gives CASSRQGPAGNTIYF.

The chain carries TRBV4-2 and TRBJ2-1; unclear D gene. The CDR3 loop spans 14 amino acids. Germline-derived CDR1 and CDR2 are LGHNA and YNFKEQ. V was cut by 6 bases and J by 1 base, with 10 bases left in between. The CDR3, as DNA: TGTGCCAGCAGTGGGGTGGGTTCCTACAATGAGCAGTTCTTC. It codes for CASSGVGSYNEQFF.

This clonotype showed up just a few times. The chain links TRBV7-3 to TRBJ1-2; the D gene is possibly TRBD1 (5 bases). The CDR3 has 15 residues. The V and J ends lost 5 bases and 4 bases respectively, with 17 bases between them. Germline CDR1 reads SGHTA; CDR2 reads FQGTGA. The CDR3 DNA follows: TGTGCCAGCAGCAGGGGAGTAGGGTCAATCTATGGCTACACCTTC. It translates to CASSRGVGSIYGYTF.

This clonotype appeared a few times. The chain combines TRBV4-1 with TRBJ1-5; no definite D call. The CDR3 length is 14 residues. V was pared by 2 bases and J by 2 bases, with 7 bases between. Per germline, CDR1 MGHRA and CDR2 YSYEKL. CDR3 sequence reads: CASSQWPGNQPQHF. CDR3 DNA: TGCGCCAGCAGCCAATGGCCAGGCAATCAGCCCCAGCATTTT.

The chain is built from TRBV6-1 and TRBJ1-4; D gene ambiguous. The length of the CDR3 is 17 residues. Germline CDR1 and CDR2: MNHNS and SASEGT. Between the trimmed V and J ends, which lost 7 bases and 0 bases, there was a span of 18 bases. CDR3 sequence (DNA): TGTGCCAGCAAGAGTACCGCGGGCCCATCAACTAATGAAAAACTGTTTTTT. Protein sequence: CASKSTAGPSTNEKLFF.

The chain combines TRBV20-1 with TRBJ2-5; 7 bases are a match to TRBD2. Germline V gene lookup returns CDR1 DFQATT and CDR2 SNEGSKA (reference sequence). V shed 6 bases, J shed 3 bases, and the junction held 13 bases outside the gene matches. The CDR3 has 15 residues. This CDR3 is CSALADDETKETQYF. DNA for the CDR3: TGCAGTGCCCTAGCGGACGATGAAACTAAAGAGACCCAGTACTTC.

Of note for this clonotype: A much more abundant neighbour one base away suggests this may be a read error. This chain connects TRBV13 to TRBJ2-7; perhaps TRBD1 as D (6 bases). The CDR3 runs 12 residues. From germline, CDR1 is PRHDT and CDR2 FYEKMQ (reference sequence). The chain's CDR3 is CAGSLDRTARYF. As DNA, the CDR3 is TGTGCCGGCAGTTTGGATCGGACAGCTCGGTACTTC.

This clonotype was counted only a few times. The CDR3 loop is CASTWGGERYMNTEAFF. CDR3 nucleotides: TGCGCCAGCACTTGGGGGGGGGAGAGATACATGAACACTGAAGCTTTCTTT. The V and J genes are TRBV4-1 and TRBJ1-1; a weak D match, TRBD1 (5 bases). Looked up from germline, CDR1 is MGHRA and CDR2 is YSYEKL. The CDR3 runs to 17 residues. Trimming cost V 7 bases and J 0 bases, with 21 bases left between them.

A few counts support this clonotype. The V and J genes are TRBV7-8 and TRBJ2-7, with D maybe TRBD1 (5 bases). This CDR3 has 16 residues. Germline loops: CDR1 SGHVS, CDR2 FQNEAQ. Trimming took 5 bases from V and 2 from J, leaving 19 bases between them. CDR3 residues: CASSPPDKRPTYEQYF. The CDR3 DNA follows: TGTGCCAGCAGCCCTCCGGACAAGAGGCCCACCTACGAGCAGTACTTC. The variable domain in full, completed from reference TRBV7-8 and TRBJ2-7, reads GAGVSQSPRYKVAKRGQDVALRCDPISGHVSLFWYQQALGQGPEFLTYFQNEAQLDKSGLPSDRFFAERPEGSVSTLKIQRTQQEDSAVYLCASSPPDKRPTYEQYFGPGTRLTVT.

The chain recombines TRBV15 with TRBJ2-4; D is perhaps TRBD1 or TRBD2 (6 bases each). V was shortened by 0 bases and J by 1 base, with 16 bases between the two germline ends. Germline V gives CDR1 LNHNV, CDR2 YYDKDF (reference sequence). This CDR3 is built from 18 residues. The CDR3 reads CATSRDKGGDFAKNIQYF. The CDR3 DNA sequence: TGTGCCACCAGCAGAGATAAGGGGGGAGACTTCGCCAAAAACATTCAGTACTTC.

V and J are TRBV6-5 and TRBJ1-5, with TRBD1 matching over 7 bases. CDR1 is MNHEY, CDR2 SVGAGI, per germline. V trimming: 6 bases; J trimming: 7 bases; junction bases outside the gene matches: 6. This CDR3 is 13 amino acids long. Here the CDR3 reads CASRRQGEQPQHF. For the CDR3, the DNA is TGTGCCAGCAGAAGACAGGGCGAACAGCCCCAGCATTTT.

In this sample, this clonotype turned up many times. V usage is TRBV6-5 and J usage is TRBJ1-2; unclear D gene. The CDR3 has 13 amino acids. In germline, CDR1 is MNHEY, CDR2 SVGAGI. Trimming removed 4 bases from V and 3 bases from J, with 9 bases in between. Here the CDR3 reads CASSSGAHYGYTF. In DNA, the CDR3 is TGTGCCAGCAGTTCCGGCGCCCACTATGGCTACACCTTC.

Comments on this clonotype: Mismatch with germline at one junction end may stem from a read error. The chain links TRBV4-1 to TRBJ2-6; D possibly corresponds to TRBD1 (5 bases). Germline CDR1 MGHRA, CDR2 YSYEKL. This CDR3 comprises 16 residues. In DNA, the CDR3 is TGCGCCAGCAGCCAAGGAATATACTCTGGGGCCAACGCCCTGACTTTC. Its translation: CASSQGIYSGANALTF.

V usage is TRBV12-3 or TRBV12-4 and J usage is TRBJ2-3; D is perhaps TRBD1 (7 bases). The CDR3 sequence is 16 residues long. Trimming shortened V by 6 bases and J by 15 bases, and 31 bases separated the two germline ends. CDR3 amino acids: CASSPGGTASTDAEYF. The CDR3 DNA is TGTGCCAGCAGCCCAGGAGGGACAGCAAGCACAGATGCGGAATATTTT.

The J gene is TRBJ2-4, the V gene TRBV20-1; D uncertain. In germline, CDR1 is DFQATT, CDR2 SNEGSKA (reference sequence). The V and J ends lost 1 base and 11 bases respectively, with 12 bases between them. The CDR3 spans 12 residues. The CDR3 DNA sequence: TGCAGTGCTAGAGGCGATAATCCCCTTCAGTACTTC. Protein sequence: CSARGDNPLQYF.

This clonotype has more than one count but fewer than ten. This sequence joins TRBV18 and TRBJ1-4; TRBD1 might be the D (6 bases). The CDR3 spans 13 residues. The V end lost 3 bases, the J end lost 8 bases, and 10 bases lay between the germline ends. Germline V lookup: CDR1 KGHSH, CDR2 LQKENI. The CDR3 nucleotides read TGTGCCAGCTCACCCGGGGGCGGAGAAAAACTGTTTTTT. The encoded protein is CASSPGGGEKLFF.